This T cell receptor beta chain came from a study of blood T cells in healthy people across ages. CDR1 is SGHTA and CDR2 is FQGTGA in the germline V gene. J was trimmed by 8 bases and V by 6 bases; bases with no gene match: 11. The CDR3 runs to 15 residues. Study observations and caveats: Roughly linear age-related decline in beta diversity appeared, significant by age 40. There was no known CMV status for donors, so expanded clonotype changes were possibly confounded.

As concerns this clonotype: Its antigen is currently unknown.

A second roughly 6 to 12 cycle PCR used barcoded and J-beta primers. Each cDNA molecule was tagged by a template-switch adaptor with 12 random nucleotides. One entry per CDR3 protein, called by TCRdb with MiXCR from the 5' RACE reads. The sample records 1.5 million to 2 million distinct CDR3 sequences, under 30% being singletons. Sequenced material: blood. This TCR was recovered from a woman in her thirties in good health. V is TRBV7-3 and J is TRBJ2-1, with 9 bases aligning to TRBD2. CDR3 protein: CASSLGLAPEYEQFF. The CDR3 DNA sequence: TGTGCCAGCAGTTTGGGACTAGCCCCGGAGTATGAGCAGTTCTTC.